This T cell receptor (beta chain) was retrieved from a study of blood T cell repertoires in COVID-19. At the level of the study: The United States, Italy and Spain provided the acute and convalescent COVID-19 samples. PBMCs, B-cell-depleted T cells, or T cells were the source of the cDNA or gDNA that made up the material.

Germline V gives CDR1 MDHEN, CDR2 SYDVKM. Trimming removed 6 bases from V and 0 bases from J, with 5 bases in between. The CDR3 has 12 amino acids. Source study methods: Using reference gene primer amplification, nucleated cell counts were estimated. This table comes from immunoSEQ multiplex PCR, and its TCRdb copy is limited to in-frame clones, with some not included. Clone size and V and J calls were adopted from that table, with D and trimming inferred from the DNA. The sample lists roughly 140,000 clones, 85% to 90% seen once, with about 15% in the top ten. This clonotype was sampled from a woman aged 40 to 55 with acute or convalescent COVID-19. V is TRBV28 and J is TRBJ1-1; D remains unclear. The sample comprised peripheral blood. CDR3 sequence (DNA): TGTGCCAGCAGCGAGATGAACACTGAAGCTTTCTTT. Its translation: CASSEMNTEAFF.